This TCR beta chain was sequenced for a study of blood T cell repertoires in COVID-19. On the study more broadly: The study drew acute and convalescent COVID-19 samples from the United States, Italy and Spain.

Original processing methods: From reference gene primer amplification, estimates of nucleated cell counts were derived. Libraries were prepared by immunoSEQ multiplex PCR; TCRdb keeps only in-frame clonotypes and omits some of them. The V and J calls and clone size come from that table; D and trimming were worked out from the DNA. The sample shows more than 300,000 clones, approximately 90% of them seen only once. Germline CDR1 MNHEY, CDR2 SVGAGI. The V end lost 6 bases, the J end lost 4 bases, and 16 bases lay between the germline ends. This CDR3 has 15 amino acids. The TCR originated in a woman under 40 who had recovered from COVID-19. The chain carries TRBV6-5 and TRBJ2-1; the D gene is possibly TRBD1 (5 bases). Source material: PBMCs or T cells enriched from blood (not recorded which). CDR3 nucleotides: TGTGCCAGCAGAGTCGTCACAGGTGTTTACAATGAGCAGTTCTTC. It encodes CASRVVTGVYNEQFF.